A single sample is the source of the 30 T cell receptor beta chains below, sequenced in a study of blood T cell repertoires in COVID-19 (dated by TCRdb to the early 2020s). The method was the immunoSEQ multiplex PCR assay. What TCRdb holds here is the immuneACCESS table cut down to in-frame rearrangements. Part of the clones is not present; checked against another copy, under half of the missing clones reflect an unresolved V gene, and the others are unexplained. Present in this sample are roughly 77,000 clones, about 90% of which were seen just once. Approximately 4.2% of the sample goes to the ten largest clones. Sequencing input: peripheral blood. These receptors originate from a man aged 50 to 60 with active COVID-19.

This rearrangement joins TRBV11-3 to TRBJ2-3; TRBD2 might be the D (6 bases). From germline, CDR1 is SGHNT and CDR2 YENEEA. The V and J ends lost 1 base and 2 bases respectively, with 13 bases between them. There are 16 residues in the CDR3. The DNA of the CDR3 is TGTGCCAGCAGCTTAGGAAGACTAGGTGCCACAGATACGCAGTATTTT. Translation: CASSLGRLGATDTQYF. The entire variable domain, with the rest obtained from reference TRBV11-3 and TRBJ2-3, is as follows: EAGVVQSPRYKIIEKKQPVAFWCNPISGHNTLYWYLQNLGQGPELLIRYENEEAVDDSQLPKDRFSAERLKGVDSTLKIQPAELGDSAVYLCASSLGRLGATDTQYFGPGTRLTVL.

This sequence joins TRBV11-2 and TRBJ2-7; possibly TRBD2 for D (7 bases). The germline V and J ends were trimmed by 1 base and 2 bases, with 12 bases remaining between them. CDR1 is SGHAT, CDR2 FQNNGV, per germline. CDR3 length equals 15 residues. CDR3 nucleotide sequence: TGTGCCAGCAGCTTAGGAGGGGGGGGGACCTACGAGCAGTACTTC. This sequence encodes CASSLGGGGTYEQYF.

The chain couples TRBV3-1 (or the pseudogene TRBV3-2) to TRBJ1-4; D remains unclear. The CDR3 runs 16 residues. Germline CDR1 and CDR2: LGHDT and YNNKEL (reference sequence). The V end lost 0 bases, the J end lost 7 bases, and 15 bases lay between the germline ends. The CDR3 protein is CASSQESGWGSEKLFF. Here the CDR3 DNA reads TGTGCCAGCAGCCAAGAAAGCGGTTGGGGTAGTGAAAAACTGTTTTTT.

As to this clone: Other nucleotide sequences in the sample specify the same CDR3. The chain uses TRBV20-1 and TRBJ2-7; tentatively, D is TRBD1 (6 bases). CDR1 is DFQATT and CDR2 is SNEGSKA in the germline V gene (reference sequence). Deletions cut 0 bases from V and 9 bases from J, with 9 bases between. The length of the CDR3 is 11 residues. The CDR3 coding sequence is TGCAGTGCTAGAGATGGCAGGGGGCAGTACTTC. It is translated as CSARDGRGQYF.

The table lists this clone with a count of one. J is TRBJ1-2 and V is TRBV7-9; no reliable D call. Trimming removed 1 base at V and 12 bases at J, with 15 bases between. Germline V gives CDR1 SEHNR, CDR2 FQNEAQ (reference sequence). The CDR3 totals 13 residues. Here the CDR3 DNA reads TGTGCCAGCAGCTTAGTTCGTGATAGTGTAAACACCTTC. Translated, it gives CASSLVRDSVNTF.

The CDR3, as DNA: TGTGCCAGCAGCTTACGGGGGGGACCCGAAAAGGGAAACACCATATATTTT. Translated, it gives CASSLRGGPEKGNTIYF. V gene TRBV11-3 combines with J gene TRBJ1-3; D is possibly TRBD1 (5 bases). Germline lookup yields CDR1 SGHNT and CDR2 YENEEA. Trimming removed 2 bases from V and 4 bases from J, with 18 bases in between. The length of the CDR3 is 17 residues.

The V and J genes are TRBV7-2 and TRBJ2-2; 9 bases line up with TRBD1. Germline V gene data show CDR1 as SGHTA and CDR2 as FQGNSA. The CDR3 runs to 15 residues. The junction had 1 base not matched to a gene; V was cut back by 4 bases and J by 1 base. This CDR3 is CASSSDRGNTGELFF. The CDR3 bases are TGTGCCAGCAGCTCGGACAGGGGGAACACCGGGGAGCTGTTTTTT.

The V gene is TRBV2, the J gene TRBJ1-2; no definite D call. The germline V gene has CDR1 SNHLY and CDR2 FYNNEI. The CDR3 runs to 13 residues. Trimming removed 6 bases at V and 8 bases at J, with 16 bases between. The CDR3 spells CASSADTPMGYTF. The CDR3 coding sequence is TGTGCCAGCAGCGCCGACACTCCGATGGGCTACACCTTC. Variable domain in full (rest from reference TRBV2 and TRBJ1-2): EPEVTQTPSHQVTQMGQEVILRCVPISNHLYFYWYRQILGQKVEFLVSFYNNEISEKSEIFDDQFSVERPDGSNFTLKIRSTKLEDSAMYFCASSADTPMGYTFGSGTRLTVV.

The table lists this clone with a count of one. The rearrangement joins TRBV5-1 to TRBJ2-5, with 7 bases matching TRBD1. The V segment lost 4 bases and the J segment 7 bases; nucleotides outside the gene matches: 10. Germline V lookup: CDR1 SGHRS, CDR2 YFSETQ. The CDR3 runs 14 residues. CDR3 in amino acids: CASSTGTASGTQYF. DNA for the CDR3: TGCGCCAGCAGCACCGGGACAGCGAGCGGGACCCAGTACTTC. Supplemented by reference TRBV5-1 and TRBJ2-5, the full variable domain reads KAGVTQTPRYLIKTRGQQVTLSCSPISGHRSVSWYQQTPGQGLQFLFEYFSETQRNKGNFPGRFSGRQFSNSRSEMNVSTLELGDSALYLCASSTGTASGTQYFGPGTRLLVL.

The chain has TRBV30 and TRBJ2-1; D not resolved. V lost 2 bases to trimming and J lost 0 bases, with 11 bases between them. Per germline, CDR1 GTSNPN and CDR2 SVGIG (reference sequence). The CDR3 spans 15 residues. The CDR3 loop reads CAWSLARRSYNEQFF. The CDR3 nucleotides read TGTGCCTGGAGTTTGGCACGCCGCTCCTACAATGAGCAGTTCTTC.

J is TRBJ1-5 and V is TRBV18, with D possibly matching TRBD1 (6 bases). Trimming removed 2 bases at V and 0 bases at J, with 8 bases between. This CDR3 is 15 amino acids long. The germline gives CDR1 KGHSH, CDR2 LQKENI. CDR3 residues: CASSPAGASNQPQHF. In nucleotides, the CDR3 is TGTGCCAGCTCACCAGCAGGGGCTAGCAATCAGCCCCAGCATTTT.

The rearrangement links TRBV3-1 (or the pseudogene TRBV3-2) to TRBJ2-3; TRBD2 matches 7 bases. Looked up from germline, CDR1 is LGHDT and CDR2 is YNNKEL (reference sequence). The CDR3 is 14 residues long. The J segment lost 3 bases and the V segment lost 8 bases, leaving 8 bases of the junction unmatched. The CDR3 is CASGEPGGTDTQYF. DNA of the CDR3: TGTGCCAGCGGAGAGCCGGGGGGAACAGATACGCAGTATTTT.

The V and J genes are TRBV6-2 or TRBV6-3 and TRBJ1-1, with 7 bases lining up with TRBD1. CDR3 length: 15 residues. J was trimmed by 0 bases and V by 5 bases; bases with no gene match: 6. Germline CDR1 is MNHEY and CDR2 is SVGEGT. CDR3 bases: TGTGCCAGCAGTGGGGGACAGCCCATGAACACTGAAGCTTTCTTT. This gives the protein CASSGGQPMNTEAFF.

The V call is TRBV2, the J call TRBJ1-1, with D perhaps matching TRBD1 (5 bases). The germline gives CDR1 SNHLY, CDR2 FYNNEI. V lost 7 bases, J lost 3 bases, and 15 bases lay in between. There are 14 residues in the CDR3. CDR3 loop: CASKLQGADTEAFF. The CDR3 nucleotides read TGTGCCAGCAAGCTGCAGGGTGCCGACACTGAAGCTTTCTTT.

J is TRBJ1-2 and V is TRBV18; possible D gene TRBD1, 6 bases. The CDR3 covers 13 residues. Trimming took off 3 bases at V and 2 bases at J, with 7 bases between the two ends. CDR1 is KGHSH and CDR2 is LQKENI in the germline V gene. For the CDR3, the DNA is TGTGCCAGCTCACCTGACAGGAACTATGGCTACACCTTC. This translates into CASSPDRNYGYTF. Full variable domain (missing parts from reference TRBV18 and TRBJ1-2): NAGVMQNPRHLVRRRGQEARLRCSPMKGHSHVYWYRQLPEEGLKFMVYLQKENIIDESGMPKERFSAEFPKEGPSILRIQQVVRGDSAAYFCASSPDRNYGYTFGSGTRLTVV.

The CDR3 DNA is TGTGCCAGCACGGGCGGGTTAGAGAATTCACCCCTCCACTTT. It codes for CASTGGLENSPLHF. The rearrangement joins TRBV28 to TRBJ1-6; D remains unclear. The CDR3 is 14 amino acids. The germline gives CDR1 MDHEN, CDR2 SYDVKM. The V and J ends lost 7 bases and 7 bases respectively, with 14 bases between them.

The rearrangement links TRBV5-1 to TRBJ1-1; 8 bases map to TRBD1. Germline trimming cut 4 bases from V and 1 base from J; bases unmatched to any gene: 12. The germline gives CDR1 SGHRS, CDR2 YFSETQ. The length of the CDR3 is 17 residues. The CDR3 nucleotides read TGCGCCAGCAGCCGCAGACAGGGGAACATCCGGAACACTGAAGCTTTCTTT. Translation: CASSRRQGNIRNTEAFF.

The chain joins TRBV5-5 to TRBJ2-5; a possible D gene is TRBD1 (5 bases). V lost 0 bases and J 5 bases, leaving 11 bases between the germline ends. The CDR3 is 14 residues long. In germline, CDR1 is SGHKS, CDR2 YYEKEE (reference sequence). The CDR3 loop reads CASSLVQGGETQYF. The CDR3 nucleotides read TGTGCCAGCAGCTTGGTTCAGGGTGGGGAGACCCAGTACTTC.

This rearrangement joins TRBV5-4 to TRBJ2-3; 15 bases map to TRBD2. Losses at the gene ends were 3 bases for V and 5 bases for J; bases not matched to a gene: 7. The CDR3 has 17 amino acids. Per the germline V gene, CDR1 is SGHNT and CDR2 is YYREEE (reference sequence). The CDR3 reads CASSWTSGGAARDTQYF. CDR3 DNA sequence: TGTGCCAGCAGCTGGACTAGCGGGGGGGCAGCGCGAGATACGCAGTATTTT.

The chain carries TRBV11-2 and TRBJ2-3; 13 nucleotides match TRBD2. J gave up 4 bases and V 5 bases, and 12 bases lay outside the gene matches. The CDR3 extends over 18 amino acids. Germline V gene sequence: CDR1 SGHAT, CDR2 FQNNGV. The CDR3 DNA follows: TGTGCCAGCAGCCTCAGACCCTCACTAGCGGGAGGGGCAGATACGCAGTATTTT. It yields the protein CASSLRPSLAGGADTQYF.

CDR3: CASRDMRRGAMNTEAFF. Written as DNA, the CDR3 is TGCGCCAGCAGAGATATGCGTCGGGGGGCCATGAACACTGAAGCTTTCTTT. This chain connects TRBV5-1 to TRBJ1-1; the D gene is possibly TRBD1 (6 bases). Germline loops: CDR1 SGHRS, CDR2 YFSETQ. The CDR3 covers 17 residues. V shed 5 bases and J shed 0 bases, with 20 bases lying between them.

The J gene is TRBJ2-5, the V gene TRBV27, with 8 nucleotides matching TRBD1. Trimming removed 4 bases from V and 2 bases from J; junction bases left unmatched: 3. Germline assignment: CDR1 MNHEY and CDR2 SMNVEV (reference sequence). This CDR3 is 14 amino acids long. CDR3 coding DNA: TGTGCCAGCAGTTGGGACAGGCTACAAGAGACCCAGTACTTC. This translates into CASSWDRLQETQYF.

V and J are TRBV2 and TRBJ1-6, with 11 bases that match TRBD1. CDR1 is SNHLY, CDR2 FYNNEI, per germline. V was pared by 7 bases and J by 5 bases, with 4 bases of the junction left unmatched. This CDR3 contains 15 residues. CDR3 in amino acids: CASTSGQGDNSPLHF. The CDR3 region has the DNA TGTGCCAGCACATCGGGACAGGGGGATAATTCACCCCTCCACTTT.

The V and J genes are TRBV28 and TRBJ1-1; D is ambiguous. V was pared by 6 bases and J by 6 bases, with 11 bases between. Germline lookup yields CDR1 MDHEN and CDR2 SYDVKM. The CDR3 contains 12 residues. CDR3 loop: CASSPYKAEAFF. The CDR3 bases are TGTGCCAGCAGCCCTTACAAAGCTGAAGCTTTCTTT.

V usage is TRBV7-3 and J usage is TRBJ2-1; TRBD2 agrees at 10 bases. V trimming: 5 bases; J trimming: 4 bases; junction bases outside the gene matches: 8. This CDR3 has 16 residues. Germline CDR1 and CDR2: SGHTA and FQGTGA. The CDR3 spells CASSPLTSGIYNEQFF. The CDR3 DNA follows: TGTGCCAGCAGCCCACTTACTAGCGGGATATACAATGAGCAGTTCTTC.

The chain couples TRBV5-4 to TRBJ2-7; D possibly corresponds to TRBD1 (6 bases). The CDR3 has 14 residues. Germline V gives CDR1 SGHNT, CDR2 YYREEE (reference sequence). V lost 0 bases to trimming and J lost 4 bases, with 11 bases between them. CDR3 region: CASSLGTGLYEQYF. For the CDR3, the DNA is TGTGCCAGCAGCTTGGGAACAGGGTTGTACGAGCAGTACTTC.

This clone was counted between two and nine times. V usage is TRBV30 and J usage is TRBJ1-6; no clear D. The CDR3 consists of 14 residues. V lost 5 bases to trimming and J lost 0 bases, with 8 bases between them. Germline V CDR1 and CDR2: GTSNPN, SVGIG (reference sequence). CDR3: CAWGRLSYNSPLHF. CDR3 coding DNA: TGTGCCTGGGGCCGACTCTCCTATAATTCACCCCTCCACTTT.

This clone was counted once. The rearrangement uses TRBV2 and TRBJ1-2; 8 bases are a match to TRBD1. There are 16 residues in the CDR3. The trim removed 1 base at V and 4 bases at J, leaving 8 bases unmatched. The germline gives CDR1 SNHLY, CDR2 FYNNEI. In DNA form, the CDR3 reads TGTGCCAGCAGTGAAGGAGGGGGACAGGCACCCTATGGCTACACCTTC. Translation gives CASSEGGGQAPYGYTF.

V and J are TRBV15 and TRBJ2-5; perhaps TRBD2 as D (5 bases). V was cut by 0 bases and J by 7 bases, with 12 bases left in between. CDR1 is LNHNV, CDR2 YYDKDF, per germline (reference sequence). This CDR3 contains 14 residues. The CDR3, as DNA: TGTGCCACCAGCAGAGATGTGGGAGATGGGACCCAGTACTTC. It codes for CATSRDVGDGTQYF.

The genes are TRBV11-2 and TRBJ2-7; D may be TRBD1 (6 bases). Trimming removed 3 bases from V and 2 bases from J, with 11 bases in between. Germline CDR1 reads SGHAT; CDR2 reads FQNNGV. CDR3 length: 14 amino acids. DNA of the CDR3: TGTGCCAGCAGCTTCCGCAGGGGAACCTACGAGCAGTACTTC. Translated: CASSFRRGTYEQYF.